Following are 5 T cell receptor beta chains from one sample sequenced in a study of control samples from healthy donors and cancer patients. Generated by immunoSEQ multiplex PCR, the TCRdb table keeps only in-frame clones and is missing some. The data contain about 81,000 clones, about 94% of them seen just once; the ten biggest clones take up approximately 4.8%. The material sequenced was blood. The source is a woman aged 18-29 years in good health.

This chain links TRBV12-3 or TRBV12-4 with TRBJ2-1; D is unresolved. V lost 3 bases and J 7 bases, leaving 10 bases between the germline ends. The CDR3 extends over 13 amino acids. The CDR3 DNA is TGTGCCAGCAGTTTTTCGCTGGTGAATGAGCAGTTCTTC. Amino acids: CASSFSLVNEQFF.

Note on this clone: One end of the junction varies from germline; a read error may be responsible. The genes are TRBV12-3 or TRBV12-4 and TRBJ2-4; 7 bases are a match to TRBD1. CDR3 size: 11 residues. This CDR3 reads CASSLGQGVNF. DNA of the CDR3: TGTGCCAGCAGTTTAGGTCAGGGGGTGAACTTC.

The chain couples TRBV28 to TRBJ1-5, with D perhaps TRBD1 (6 bases). The CDR3 totals 14 residues. Germline V CDR1 and CDR2: MDHEN, SYDVKM. Trimming took 7 bases from V and 2 from J, leaving 12 bases between them. CDR3 region: CASTGGGGNQPQHF. The CDR3, as DNA: TGTGCCAGCACAGGAGGGGGTGGCAATCAGCCCCAGCATTTT.

In its sample, this clone was seen once. This rearrangement joins TRBV9 to TRBJ2-2; no definite D call. The CDR3 loop spans 15 amino acids. Germline CDR1 is SGDLS and CDR2 is YYNGEE. V was cut by 0 bases and J by 4 bases, with 10 bases left in between. DNA of the CDR3: TGTGCCAGCAGCGTAGGTGGCGCATTCACCGGGGAGCTGTTTTTT. Protein product: CASSVGGAFTGELFF.

The chain recombines TRBV6-1 with TRBJ2-1, with a tentative D call TRBD1 (6 bases). The germline V and J ends were trimmed by 2 bases and 4 bases, with 15 bases remaining between them. From germline, CDR1 is MNHNS and CDR2 SASEGT. The CDR3 runs to 16 residues. The CDR3 bases are TGTGCCAGCAGTGAACCCCAGGGGATGGTTTACAATGAGCAGTTCTTC. This sequence encodes CASSEPQGMVYNEQFF.